Below are 3 T cell receptor beta chains sequenced from a single sample in a study of OX40 agonist ivuxolimab in advanced cancers. The table came from immunoSEQ multiplex PCR; TCRdb's copy has only in-frame clones and leaves some out. The sample includes 70,000 to 100,000 clones, about nine tenths seen only once; the top ten take roughly 0.38%. The specimen was CD4+ or CD8+ T cells sorted from blood, collected in a trial of the OX40 agonist ivuxolimab. Source of these receptors: an adult with an advanced solid tumor such as melanoma, head and neck, liver or kidney cancer.

The chain recombines TRBV6-5 with TRBJ2-1, with D tentatively TRBD2 (7 bases). This CDR3 spans 12 amino acids. Germline V gene lookup returns CDR1 MNHEY and CDR2 SVGAGI. V was shortened by 7 bases and J by 7 bases, with 11 bases between the two germline ends. The DNA for the CDR3 is TGTGCCAGCAAGGGGGGAGGGAATGAGCAGTTCTTC. It codes for CASKGGGNEQFF.

J is TRBJ1-1 and V is TRBV7-6, with 7 bases matching TRBD1. J was trimmed by 1 base and V by 1 base; bases with no gene match: 6. Per germline, CDR1 SGHVS and CDR2 FNYEAQ. The CDR3 runs 16 residues. DNA of the CDR3: TGTGCCAGCAGCTTAGGGTCTACAGGGGCGAACACTGAAGCTTTCTTT. This translates into CASSLGSTGANTEAFF.

The chain combines TRBV2 with TRBJ1-4; 12 bases are a match to TRBD1. The CDR3 extends over 17 amino acids. The germline gives CDR1 SNHLY, CDR2 FYNNEI. V shed 7 bases and J 3 bases; nucleotides not matched to a gene: 9. The CDR3: CASTRGTGGLANEKLFF. CDR3 DNA: TGTGCCAGCACCCGAGGGACAGGGGGCTTGGCTAATGAAAAACTGTTTTTT.